A selection of T cell receptor beta chains follows, all from one sample in a study of blood T cells in healthy people across ages. Each CDR3 protein gets one entry after TCRdb re-called the 5' RACE reads with MiXCR. The table shows some 890,000 distinct CDR3 sequences, with 25% to 35% occurring only once. The sample was also reused in another study, on T cells of mothers and their children.

Sequencing was done on a sample of blood. The receptors shown here come from a woman aged 35 to 49 in good health. Both conserved end residues are part of each CDR3. Fields, in order: V gene, J gene, CDR3 protein.

V gene: TRBV13
J gene: TRBJ1-2
CDR3 protein: CASSHRSRRVNYGYTF

V gene: TRBV28
J gene: TRBJ2-1
CDR3 protein: CASSFRGAGSGGLSDNEQFF

V gene: TRBV9
J gene: TRBJ1-2
CDR3 protein: CASSVEGIGTVYGYTF

V gene: TRBV7-9
J gene: TRBJ1-4
CDR3 protein: CASSFRADPEKLFF

V gene: TRBV5-5
J gene: TRBJ1-2
CDR3 protein: CASSLDYRKGYGYTF

V gene: TRBV20-1
J gene: TRBJ1-2
CDR3 protein: CSPKGAYGYTF

V gene: TRBV28
J gene: TRBJ1-2
CDR3 protein: CASSFQQVEAYTF

V gene: TRBV20-1
J gene: TRBJ2-2
CDR3 protein: CSARPQSGSTGELFF

V gene: TRBV10-3
J gene: TRBJ2-3
CDR3 protein: CAISESGLTGGRGDTQYF

V gene: TRBV2
J gene: TRBJ1-2
CDR3 protein: CASRTREGDYGYTF

V gene: TRBV7-2
J gene: TRBJ2-1
CDR3 protein: CASSLQVTDNEQFF

V gene: TRBV5-1
J gene: TRBJ1-1
CDR3 protein: CASSDQGRLNTEAFF

V gene: TRBV28
J gene: TRBJ2-7
CDR3 protein: CASSPTGTGIHEQYF

V gene: TRBV5-5
J gene: NA
CDR3 protein: CASSSDGAGTFPIGEQYF

V gene: TRBV6-1
J gene: TRBJ2-1
CDR3 protein: CASRGPGTLTNEQFF

V gene: TRBV20-1
J gene: TRBJ1-1
CDR3 protein: CSASIPGQSEAFF

V gene: TRBV5-1
J gene: TRBJ2-1
CDR3 protein: CASSADNSYNEQFF

V gene: TRBV5-5
J gene: NA
CDR3 protein: CASSLGPLGGQGMYEQYF

V gene: TRBV28
J gene: TRBJ1-5
CDR3 protein: CASRDRTNQPQHF

V gene: TRBV7-2
J gene: NA
CDR3 protein: CASSVQGGGHEQYF

V gene: TRBV28
J gene: TRBJ1-2
CDR3 protein: CASRTDANYGYTF

V gene: TRBV20-1
J gene: TRBJ2-7
CDR3 protein: CSADRRSYEQYF

V gene: TRBV20-1
J gene: TRBJ2-5
CDR3 protein: CSATPGLAGTFEETQYF

V gene: TRBV4-3
J gene: TRBJ1-2
CDR3 protein: CASGPLSTGDLSYTF

V gene: TRBV7-2
J gene: TRBJ2-3
CDR3 protein: CASSPLGRWATDTQYF

V gene: TRBV20-1
J gene: TRBJ1-2
CDR3 protein: CSARGQLLNYGYTF

V gene: TRBV13
J gene: TRBJ2-7
CDR3 protein: CASSLHRRGALPTYEQYF

V gene: TRBV12-3/TRBV12-4
J gene: NA
CDR3 protein: CASSSTGSAEQYF

V gene: TRBV28
J gene: TRBJ1-6
CDR3 protein: CGSGGLKNSPLHF

V gene: TRBV5-1
J gene: TRBJ1-2
CDR3 protein: CASSLGHRGGNNYGYTF

V gene: TRBV7-3
J gene: TRBJ2-2
CDR3 protein: CASSSSGSGELFF

V gene: TRBV29-1
J gene: TRBJ1-2
CDR3 protein: CSVQTGDYGYTF

V gene: TRBV20-1
J gene: TRBJ2-7
CDR3 protein: CSAVGGDSYEQYF

V gene: TRBV12-5
J gene: TRBJ2-7
CDR3 protein: CASGHDSYEQYF

V gene: TRBV29-1
J gene: TRBJ2-5
CDR3 protein: CSVDPPDLEQETQYF

V gene: TRBV6-5
J gene: TRBJ2-1
CDR3 protein: CASSYIAGGACNEQFF

V gene: TRBV4-1
J gene: TRBJ2-3
CDR3 protein: CASSPTDDTQYF

V gene: TRBV13
J gene: TRBJ2-5
CDR3 protein: CASSSVGRDRDTETQYF

V gene: TRBV29-1
J gene: TRBJ2-7
CDR3 protein: CSAAMGQGDYEQYF

V gene: TRBV9
J gene: TRBJ2-1
CDR3 protein: CASSVLGSYNEQFF

V gene: TRBV12-3/TRBV12-4
J gene: TRBJ1-2
CDR3 protein: CASTPMRPYGYTF

V gene: TRBV20-1
J gene: TRBJ2-7
CDR3 protein: CSAQTGQASYEQYF

V gene: TRBV20-1
J gene: TRBJ2-7
CDR3 protein: CSARDWENEQYF

V gene: TRBV20-1
J gene: TRBJ2-7
CDR3 protein: CSAMSRATYEQYF

V gene: TRBV3-1
J gene: TRBJ2-1
CDR3 protein: CASRGKEQFF

V gene: TRBV11-2
J gene: TRBJ2-5
CDR3 protein: CASSSRLVETQYF

V gene: TRBV4-2
J gene: TRBJ2-1
CDR3 protein: CASSQDIRLAGVNEQFF

V gene: TRBV19
J gene: TRBJ1-2
CDR3 protein: CACSHERKPYGYTF

V gene: TRBV13
J gene: TRBJ1-1
CDR3 protein: CASSLGGWWENTEAFF

V gene: TRBV10-3
J gene: TRBJ1-5
CDR3 protein: CAISELGGNNQPQHF

V gene: TRBV12-3/TRBV12-4
J gene: TRBJ1-5
CDR3 protein: CASTSREHSNQPQHF

V gene: TRBV7-2
J gene: TRBJ2-3
CDR3 protein: CASSLNGGASDTQYF

V gene: TRBV12-3/TRBV12-4
J gene: TRBJ2-6
CDR3 protein: CASSPFTVAGANVLTF

V gene: TRBV27
J gene: TRBJ2-5
CDR3 protein: CASSVDRGPVETQYF

V gene: TRBV15
J gene: TRBJ2-5
CDR3 protein: CATSRGGTSGRETQYF

V gene: TRBV5-1
J gene: TRBJ2-7
CDR3 protein: CASSLTTPSYEQYF

V gene: TRBV28
J gene: TRBJ2-5
CDR3 protein: CASDNEGGLTGETQYF

V gene: TRBV3-1
J gene: TRBJ1-2
CDR3 protein: CASSQVGIYGYTF

V gene: TRBV29-1
J gene: TRBJ2-3
CDR3 protein: CSVEGVDTQYF

V gene: TRBV10-3
J gene: TRBJ2-1
CDR3 protein: CAISEGRGNPYNEQFF